The next 17 T cell receptor beta chains were all read from a single sample in a study of spatial heterogeneity in lung cancer. No antigen is known for these receptors. Time point described: sample taken at primary tumor resection. The study's findings and limits: Higher tumor mutation counts went along with higher counts of expanded intratumoral alpha and beta TCRs.

TCRdb re-derived calls from the 5' RACE reads in MiXCR, one entry per CDR3 protein. The sample holds 1,500 to 1,600 distinct CDR3 sequences, 8.5% to 12% seen once. The material sequenced was lung tumor tissue, taken at surgery. The source is a female donor with early-stage non-small cell lung cancer.

Within the sample, this clonotype is medium-sized. The V call is TRBV5-4, the J call TRBJ2-1; 8 positions agree with TRBD2. V was pared by 2 bases and J by 8 bases, with 6 bases of the junction left unmatched. The CDR3 covers 14 residues. Germline V gives CDR1 SGHNT, CDR2 YYREEE (reference sequence). CDR3 bases: TGTGCCAGCAGCTTCAGCGGGAGCGGGCATGAGCAGTTCTTC. Its protein product is CASSFSGSGHEQFF.

The CDR3 DNA reads as TGTGCCAGCAGCCAAGCGGGGGGCGCGGGCACAGATACGCAGTATTTT. Translating gives CASSQAGGAGTDTQYF. The V and J genes are TRBV3-1 and TRBJ2-3, with D possibly being TRBD2 (7 bases). Trimming left V 1 base short and J 1 base short, with 12 bases between. Germline V gives CDR1 LGHDT, CDR2 YNNKEL (reference sequence). The CDR3 has 16 residues.

The chain combines TRBV7-9 with TRBJ2-5; D gene ambiguous. V lost 0 bases to trimming and J lost 2 bases, with 7 bases between them. Germline V gene sequence: CDR1 SEHNR, CDR2 FQNEAQ (reference sequence). This CDR3 has 14 amino acids. The CDR3 DNA reads as TGTGCCAGCAGCTTAGCTGGCGGACAAGAGACCCAGTACTTC. This codes for CASSLAGGQETQYF. The variable domain in full, with the rest retrieved from reference TRBV7-9 and TRBJ2-5, is DTGVSQNPRHKITKRGQNVTFRCDPISEHNRLYWYRQTLGQGPEFLTYFQNEAQLEKSRLLSDRFSAERPKGSFSTLEIQRTEQGDSAMYLCASSLAGGQETQYFGPGTRLLVL.

Within the sample, this clonotype is large. The rearrangement links TRBV19 to TRBJ2-1, with D perhaps matching TRBD1 (5 bases). The ends were cut back, 7 bases at V and 4 bases at J, with 11 bases in the middle. This CDR3 has 13 amino acids. Germline lookup yields CDR1 LNHDA and CDR2 SQIVND (reference sequence). This chain's CDR3 is CASTDSFYNEQFF. The CDR3 DNA reads as TGTGCCAGTACCGACAGCTTTTACAATGAGCAGTTCTTC.

This clonotype was observed at least ten times. The chain joins TRBV7-8 to TRBJ2-7; the D gene is possibly TRBD1 (5 bases). The CDR3 contains 15 residues. V gave up 3 bases and J gave up 3 bases, with 15 bases separating them. Germline V CDR1 and CDR2: SGHVS, FQNEAQ. The CDR3 spells CASSLDLRGSYEQYF. CDR3 coding DNA: TGTGCCAGCAGCTTGGACCTTAGGGGCAGCTACGAGCAGTACTTC. Supplemented by reference TRBV7-8 and TRBJ2-7, the full variable domain reads GAGVSQSPRYKVAKRGQDVALRCDPISGHVSLFWYQQALGQGPEFLTYFQNEAQLDKSGLPSDRFFAERPEGSVSTLKIQRTQQEDSAVYLCASSLDLRGSYEQYFGPGTRLTVT.

This clonotype is classed as medium-sized. This sequence joins TRBV12-5 and TRBJ2-3; D remains ambiguous. The germline V gene encodes CDR1 LGHNT and CDR2 FRNRAP. Trimming took off 7 bases at V and 2 bases at J, with 25 bases between the two ends. CDR3 length: 18 residues. The CDR3 DNA follows: TGTGCTAGTGCCCCCTCTCTGGCCGCGTCTCGGAACACAGATACGCAGTATTTT. Protein sequence: CASAPSLAASRNTDTQYF.

By sample fraction, this clonotype is medium-sized. The V gene is TRBV6-2 or TRBV6-3, the J gene TRBJ2-5; the D is unclear. Germline CDR1 is MNHEY and CDR2 is SVGEGT. This CDR3 has 12 residues. Trimming took off 2 bases at V and 4 bases at J, with 5 bases between the two ends. The CDR3 nucleotides read TGTGCCAGCAGTTACGGCAGAGAGACCCAGTACTTC. It codes for CASSYGRETQYF.

By sample fraction, this clonotype is medium-sized (0.01 to 0.1%). The CDR3 DNA is TGTGCCAGCAGCATCCTAGCGGCCGGCACAGATACGCAGTATTTT. It codes for CASSILAAGTDTQYF. The chain uses TRBV7-2 and TRBJ2-3, with TRBD2 matching over 7 bases. The germline V gene encodes CDR1 SGHTA and CDR2 FQGNSA. The ends lost 5 bases at V and 1 base at J; junction bases unmatched: 6. The length of the CDR3 is 15 residues.

This clonotype has more than one count but fewer than ten. The V gene is TRBV2, the J gene TRBJ1-5; tentative D call: TRBD1 (5 bases). Trimming removed 4 bases from V and 0 bases from J, with 10 bases in between. Germline V gene data show CDR1 as SNHLY and CDR2 as FYNNEI. The CDR3 sequence is 15 residues long. In DNA form, the CDR3 reads TGTGCCAGCAGTGGGCGGACAAATAGCAATCAGCCCCAGCATTTT. Protein sequence: CASSGRTNSNQPQHF. Filled out from reference TRBV2 and TRBJ1-5, the complete variable domain reads EPEVTQTPSHQVTQMGQEVILRCVPISNHLYFYWYRQILGQKVEFLVSFYNNEISEKSEIFDDQFSVERPDGSNFTLKIRSTKLEDSAMYFCASSGRTNSNQPQHFGDGTRLSIL.

This clonotype was seen only a few times. The J gene is TRBJ2-5, the V gene TRBV27; 9 nucleotides agree with TRBD2. This CDR3 is built from 15 residues. V trimming: 5 bases; J trimming: 5 bases; junction bases outside the gene matches: 9. Germline V CDR1 and CDR2: MNHEY, SMNVEV (reference sequence). CDR3 sequence: CASSLLAGRPETQYF. In DNA form, the CDR3 reads TGTGCCAGCAGTCTCCTAGCGGGACGCCCCGAGACCCAGTACTTC.

There are a few counts of this clonotype. The chain is built from TRBV9 and TRBJ2-7; D remains unclear. Germline-derived CDR1 and CDR2 are SGDLS and YYNGEE. Trimming took 2 bases from V and 5 from J, leaving 14 bases between them. The CDR3 runs to 14 residues. The CDR3 reads CASSVAPSLDEQYF. The CDR3 nucleotides read TGTGCCAGCAGCGTGGCTCCAAGTTTAGACGAGCAGTACTTC.

This chain links TRBV24-1 with TRBJ2-3, with a tentative D call TRBD1 (5 bases). V was trimmed by 5 bases and J by 0 bases, leaving 11 bases between them. The CDR3 sequence is 15 residues long. CDR1 is KGHDR, CDR2 SFDVKD, per germline. CDR3 DNA sequence: TGTGCCACCAGTGTAACAGGAAGGAGCACAGATACGCAGTATTTT. This codes for CATSVTGRSTDTQYF.

The V and J genes are TRBV29-1 and TRBJ2-2, with 11 bases aligning to TRBD1. Trimming took 0 bases from V and 4 from J; bases not matched to a gene: 1. Germline V gene data show CDR1 as SQVTM and CDR2 as ANQGSEA. The CDR3 spans 15 residues. This CDR3 reads CSVEEDRGLTGELFF. The CDR3 DNA sequence: TGCAGCGTTGAAGAGGACAGGGGGCTCACCGGGGAGCTGTTTTTT.

This clonotype is labeled large. V gene TRBV6-2 or TRBV6-3 combines with J gene TRBJ2-1, with D perhaps assigned TRBD1 or TRBD2 (5 bases each). CDR1 and CDR2 (germline): MNHEY, SVGEGT. V was clipped by 2 bases and J by 0 bases, with 17 bases between them. The CDR3 runs to 18 residues. This chain's CDR3 is CASSYLAGAGLSYNEQFF. Here the CDR3 DNA reads TGTGCCAGCAGTTACCTTGCCGGGGCCGGCCTCTCCTACAATGAGCAGTTCTTC.

This clonotype has ten or more counts. This chain links TRBV10-3 with TRBJ2-7, with 7 bases matching TRBD1. The germline V gene encodes CDR1 ENHRY and CDR2 SYGVKD. V lost 4 bases, J lost 5 bases, and 8 bases stayed unmatched. The CDR3 is 14 residues long. The CDR3 bases are TGTGCCATCAGTGGAAGGGGGCGAGGGGACGAGCAGTACTTC. Translation: CAISGRGRGDEQYF.

This clonotype is medium-sized in the sample. The rearrangement joins TRBV12-3 or TRBV12-4 to TRBJ2-1; perhaps TRBD1 as D (6 bases). This CDR3 has 12 amino acids. V shed 5 bases and J shed 14 bases, with 16 bases lying between them. CDR3 sequence: CASSPSGEGKFF. The CDR3 DNA reads TGTGCCAGCAGTCCCTCAGGGGAAGGGAAGTTCTTC.

This clonotype is termed medium-sized. The chain joins TRBV7-2 to TRBJ2-7; 13 nucleotides align to TRBD2. The V and J ends lost 3 bases and 0 bases, in that order; junction bases with no gene match: 5. From germline, CDR1 is SGHTA and CDR2 FQGNSA. The CDR3 runs 17 residues. The CDR3: CASSFWTSGRTSYEQYF. The DNA for the CDR3 is TGTGCCAGCAGCTTCTGGACTAGCGGGAGAACCTCCTACGAGCAGTACTTC.